This entry lists 6 T cell receptor beta chains sequenced from one sample in a study of blood T cell repertoires in COVID-19. The data were produced by immunoSEQ multiplex PCR, yet TCRdb's version contains in-frame clones alone and is incomplete. The sample yields 98,000 or so clones, roughly 84% seen once. What was sequenced was peripheral blood. All receptors come from a man in his sixties with acute or convalescent COVID-19.

The rearrangement uses TRBV10-3 and TRBJ2-7; 10 bases are shared with TRBD2. The CDR3 runs to 17 residues. From germline, CDR1 is ENHRY and CDR2 SYGVKD. J was trimmed by 2 bases and V by 2 bases; bases with no gene match: 9. The CDR3 is CAISEPKGLALPYEQYF. CDR3 bases: TGTGCCATCAGTGAGCCTAAGGGACTAGCGTTACCCTACGAGCAGTACTTC.

The rearrangement uses TRBV7-8 and TRBJ1-1; D perhaps matches TRBD1 (5 bases). Germline CDR1 and CDR2: SGHVS and FQNEAQ. This CDR3 region has 14 residues. V gave up 7 bases and J gave up 1 base, with 13 bases separating them. The DNA for the CDR3 is TGTGCCAGCAAAGCCGGGAGGGGGAACACTGAAGCTTTCTTT. Its translation is CASKAGRGNTEAFF.

This sequence joins TRBV4-1 and TRBJ2-1; 8 nucleotides align to TRBD2. The CDR3 loop spans 15 amino acids. Germline V gene sequence: CDR1 MGHRA, CDR2 YSYEKL. J was trimmed by 8 bases and V by 4 bases; bases with no gene match: 10. The CDR3 protein is CASSRTSGRVDEQFF. DNA of the CDR3: TGCGCCAGCAGCCGAACTAGCGGTAGGGTGGATGAGCAGTTCTTC.

The chain combines TRBV28 with TRBJ1-6; 8 bases line up with TRBD1. Unmatched junction bases numbered 7, after V lost 6 bases and J lost 9 bases. In germline, CDR1 is MDHEN, CDR2 SYDVKM. The CDR3 covers 14 residues. Here the CDR3 reads CASRGQVALSPLHF. Written as DNA, the CDR3 is TGTGCCAGCAGGGGACAGGTGGCTCTTTCACCCCTCCACTTT.

This chain uses TRBV11-2 with TRBJ1-1; D uncertain. V was clipped by 1 base and J by 4 bases, with 13 bases between them. The CDR3 length is 15 residues. The germline V gene encodes CDR1 SGHAT and CDR2 FQNNGV. CDR3 in amino acids: CASSLGPGGGTEAFF. The CDR3 nucleotides read TGTGCCAGCAGCTTAGGTCCGGGAGGAGGCACTGAAGCTTTCTTT.

The chain uses TRBV11-3 and TRBJ1-1, with TRBD1 as a possible D gene (5 bases). This CDR3 has 14 residues. Germline CDR1 SGHNT, CDR2 YENEEA. V was pared by 1 base and J by 1 base, with 7 bases between. This CDR3 is CASSLARENTEAFF. CDR3 nucleotides: TGTGCCAGCAGCTTAGCCAGGGAGAACACTGAAGCTTTCTTT.